This T cell receptor beta chain was profiled in a study of blood T cell repertoires in COVID-19. Across the whole study: The origin of the acute and convalescent COVID-19 samples was the United States, Italy and Spain. Sources were T cells, B-cell-depleted T cells, or PBMCs; the material itself was cDNA or gDNA.

Per germline, CDR1 MNHEY and CDR2 SMNVEV (reference sequence). The CDR3 runs 17 residues. After removal of 6 bases from V and 5 bases from J, the junction contained 9 bases not matched to a gene. In the study's own analysis: Amplification of reference gene primers was used by the study to estimate nucleated cell counts. Some clones are missing from TCRdb's copy, which holds only in-frame ones; the method was immunoSEQ multiplex PCR. That table supplies the V and J calls and clone size; D and trimming were determined from the DNA. The data hold approximately 250,000 clones, with approximately 80% observed a single time.

The TCR originated in a woman aged 45 to 65 with acute or convalescent COVID-19. The V call is TRBV27, the J call TRBJ2-2, with 13 nucleotides matching TRBD2. The sequenced material came from peripheral blood. CDR3 in DNA: TGTGCCAGCAGGAGGACTAGCGGGAGTTTTTCGACCGGGGAGCTGTTTTTT. It specifies CASRRTSGSFSTGELFF.